Reported below is one T cell receptor beta chain. The antigen remains unidentified. Assay used: immunoSEQ multiplex PCR; TCRdb lists only in-frame clones, some missing. The data show over 200,000 clones, with 79% seen just once and 10% to 12% held by the top ten. The source of the sample is a study of cytotoxic CD8 clonotypes in ibrutinib-treated CLL. The study, taken as a whole, reports: Baseline-level clonality went beyond age-matched healthy donors and moved in step with circulating CD8+ T-cell counts.

The CDR3 totals 15 residues. Germline lookup yields CDR1 MNHNS and CDR2 SASEGT. Deletions cut 2 bases from V and 0 bases from J, with 11 bases between. The sequencing here drew on PBMCs, taken after 12 months of ibrutinib treatment. This receptor was obtained from a human donor with chronic lymphocytic leukemia. This rearrangement joins TRBV6-1 to TRBJ2-7; a possible D gene is TRBD2 (6 bases). DNA for the CDR3: TGTGCCAGCAGTGAAAGAGCGGGCTCCTCCTACGAGCAGTACTTC. This gives the protein CASSERAGSSYEQYF.